The 22 T cell receptor beta chains below were found in one sample sequenced in a study of shared clonotypes between healthy human individuals. Only in-frame clones appear in the TCRdb table, and some are missing; sequencing was by immunoSEQ multiplex PCR. This sample carries about 2.4 million clones, over 85% of them seen once, and the ten largest clones take approximately 0.35%. Sequenced: naive CD4+ T cells from PBMCs. The subset was: CD45RA+ positively selected. Receptor source: a man younger than 35 in good health. Some clones in this sample may be carry-over from other donors' samples.

The genes are TRBV28 and TRBJ1-5; D gene ambiguous. Germline-derived CDR1 and CDR2 are MDHEN and SYDVKM. V was cut by 7 bases and J by 0 bases, with 16 bases left in between. The CDR3 is 16 residues long. The CDR3 bases are TGTGCCAGCACCGCACTCCGGGGTCATAGCAATCAGCCCCAGCATTTT. Translation: CASTALRGHSNQPQHF.

V gene TRBV28 combines with J gene TRBJ2-1; 7 bases match TRBD1. Trimming at V came to 1 base and at J to 3 bases, leaving 6 bases not matched to a gene. This CDR3 is 16 amino acids long. The germline gives CDR1 MDHEN, CDR2 SYDVKM. CDR3 sequence reads: CASSLLGTANYNEQFF. As DNA, the CDR3 is TGTGCCAGCAGTTTATTGGGGACAGCCAACTACAATGAGCAGTTCTTC. The complete variable domain, with remaining parts taken from reference TRBV28 and TRBJ2-1, reads DVKVTQSSRYLVKRTGEKVFLECVQDMDHENMFWYRQDPGLGLRLIYFSYDVKMKEKGDIPEGYSVSREKKERFSLILESASTNQTSMYLCASSLLGTANYNEQFFGPGTRLTVL.

This chain uses TRBV5-1 with TRBJ2-7; TRBD1 aligns across 9 bases. The CDR3 has 20 amino acids. The germline V gene encodes CDR1 SGHRS and CDR2 YFSETQ. Losses at the gene ends were 0 bases for V and 0 bases for J; bases not matched to a gene: 16. CDR3 amino acids: CASSLAVDRGSVRSSYEQYF. In DNA form, the CDR3 reads TGCGCCAGCAGCTTGGCCGTCGACAGGGGGTCGGTCCGAAGCTCCTACGAGCAGTACTTC.

J is TRBJ2-5 and V is TRBV5-1; 8 bases are shared with TRBD1. The tail of the sequence fits TRBJ2-7 better, so the J call may be wrong. This CDR3 contains 16 residues. Germline V gives CDR1 SGHRS, CDR2 YFSETQ. CDR3 in amino acids: CASSPDRGPPSYEQYF. The CDR3, as DNA: TGCGCCAGCAGCCCTGACAGGGGTCCCCCCTCCTACGAGCAGTACTTC.

The J gene is TRBJ2-2, the V gene TRBV5-4, with 11 bases matching TRBD2. This CDR3 comprises 16 residues. The V segment lost 7 bases and the J segment 5 bases; nucleotides outside the gene matches: 10. Germline CDR1 and CDR2: SGHNT and YYREEE (reference sequence). DNA of the CDR3: TGTGCCAGCGGACAACTAGCGGGAGTAATAACCGGGGAGCTGTTTTTT. It specifies CASGQLAGVITGELFF.

V gene TRBV5-1 combines with J gene TRBJ2-7; 11 nucleotides agree with TRBD1. Germline CDR1 reads SGHRS; CDR2 reads YFSETQ. This CDR3 spans 15 amino acids. V was pared by 4 bases and J by 6 bases, with 9 bases of the junction left unmatched. Here the CDR3 DNA reads TGCGCCAGCAGCGCGGACCCCGGGACAGGGGGCGAGCAGTACTTC. As protein: CASSADPGTGGEQYF.

A word on this clone: Other DNA sequences in the sample encode the same CDR3. The V call is TRBV30, the J call TRBJ1-1; D ambiguous. V lost 2 bases, J lost 5 bases, and 6 bases lay in between. In germline, CDR1 is GTSNPN, CDR2 SVGIG (reference sequence). This CDR3 region has 11 residues. The chain's CDR3 is CAWSRGTEAFF. The CDR3 nucleotides are TGTGCCTGGAGTCGTGGGACTGAAGCTTTCTTT.

This chain connects TRBV6-5 to TRBJ2-7; D could derive from TRBD1 or TRBD2 (5 bases each). The germline gives CDR1 MNHEY, CDR2 SVGAGI. The CDR3 totals 15 residues. The V end lost 0 bases, the J end lost 3 bases, and 12 bases lay between the germline ends. The CDR3: CASSYSYGTGYEQYF. The CDR3 bases are TGTGCCAGCAGTTACTCGTATGGGACCGGCTACGAGCAGTACTTC.

For this clone: The identical CDR3 is also encoded by other nucleotide sequences in the sample. V is TRBV28 and J is TRBJ2-3; TRBD2 matches at 7 bases. Germline lookup yields CDR1 MDHEN and CDR2 SYDVKM. This CDR3 contains 15 residues. The V segment lost 6 bases and the J segment 0 bases; nucleotides outside the gene matches: 6. As DNA, the CDR3 is TGTGCCAGCAGCTTTAGCGGGTTAAGCACAGATACGCAGTATTTT. Protein: CASSFSGLSTDTQYF.

This chain uses TRBV28 with TRBJ1-5; possible D gene TRBD1, 6 bases. CDR1 is MDHEN and CDR2 is SYDVKM in the germline V gene. The length of the CDR3 is 13 residues. Trimming removed 10 bases from V and 4 bases from J, with 14 bases in between. The CDR3 DNA reads TGTGCCAACTCCCGCCAGGGGAATCAGCCCCAGCATTTT. Translated: CANSRQGNQPQHF. Combining the CDR3 with reference TRBV28 and TRBJ1-5 gives the whole variable domain DVKVTQSSRYLVKRTGEKVFLECVQDMDHENMFWYRQDPGLGLRLIYFSYDVKMKEKGDIPEGYSVSREKKERFSLILESASTNQTSMYLCANSRQGNQPQHFGDGTRLSIL.

With regard to this clone: The sample contains more than one DNA sequence encoding this CDR3. The rearrangement uses TRBV6-5 and TRBJ2-3; D is perhaps TRBD1 or TRBD2 (5 bases each). CDR1 is MNHEY, CDR2 SVGAGI, per germline. The CDR3 consists of 16 residues. Trimming cost V 0 bases and J 0 bases, with 10 bases left between them. CDR3 in DNA: TGTGCCAGCAGTTACTCTGGGGGTACTAGCACAGATACGCAGTATTTT. This encodes CASSYSGGTSTDTQYF.

The rearrangement uses TRBV28 and TRBJ1-1; perhaps TRBD1 as D (5 bases). CDR3 length equals 12 residues. Germline V gene sequence: CDR1 MDHEN, CDR2 SYDVKM. V lost 6 bases and J 7 bases, leaving 12 bases between the germline ends. The DNA for the CDR3 is TGTGCCAGCAGGGGGCCACCCGTTGAAGCTTTCTTT. It is translated as CASRGPPVEAFF.

The V gene is TRBV14, the J gene TRBJ2-2, with 9 bases identical to TRBD2. With V trimmed by 4 bases and J by 7 bases, 10 bases remained unmatched. Per the germline V gene, CDR1 is SGHDN and CDR2 is FVKESK. This CDR3 contains 16 residues. The CDR3: CASSPGPGLAYGELFF. CDR3 in DNA: TGTGCCAGCAGCCCGGGGCCGGGACTAGCCTACGGGGAGCTGTTTTTT.

Comments on this clone: The same CDR3 also results from other DNA sequences found in this sample. The J gene is TRBJ2-7, the V gene TRBV25-1, with D hard to call. The length of the CDR3 is 11 residues. Trimming stripped 3 bases from V and 4 bases from J, with 4 bases between. Germline V gene lookup returns CDR1 MGHDK and CDR2 SYGVNS. The CDR3 sequence: CASSDRYEQYF. The CDR3 DNA is TGTGCCAGCAGTGACCGTTACGAGCAGTACTTC.

The genes are TRBV9 and TRBJ2-1, with TRBD2 matching 8 bases. Germline V gene data show CDR1 as SGDLS and CDR2 as YYNGEE. The junction had 6 bases not matched to a gene; V was cut back by 4 bases and J by 3 bases. This CDR3 spans 15 amino acids. This CDR3 reads CASSSSGNFYNEQFF. The CDR3 nucleotides read TGTGCCAGCAGCAGTAGCGGGAATTTCTACAATGAGCAGTTCTTC.

This chain connects TRBV15 to TRBJ2-5; 8 nucleotides match TRBD2. The germline gives CDR1 LNHNV, CDR2 YYDKDF (reference sequence). This CDR3 region has 15 residues. V trimming: 0 bases; J trimming: 11 bases; junction bases outside the gene matches: 11. CDR3 nucleotide sequence: TGTGCCACCAGCAGAGATTGGTCACTAGCGGTAACTCAGTACTTC. Amino acids: CATSRDWSLAVTQYF.

This clone has a handful of counts. This chain joins TRBV10-2 and TRBJ1-4; D not resolved. The CDR3 covers 11 residues. The V end lost 6 bases, the J end lost 8 bases, and 7 bases lay between the germline ends. Germline CDR1 WSHSY, CDR2 SAAADI. CDR3 residues: CASRAYEKLFF. CDR3 bases: TGCGCCAGCAGGGCTTACGAAAAACTGTTTTTT.

In regard to this clone: The sample carries other DNA sequences with the same CDR3. The chain uses TRBV2 and TRBJ2-3, with 8 bases aligning to TRBD1. Per the germline V gene, CDR1 is SNHLY and CDR2 is FYNNEI. The CDR3 contains 14 residues. Trimming cost V 6 bases and J 0 bases; bases outside gene matches: 2. CDR3 in DNA: TGTGCCAGCAGACGACAGGGGAGCACAGATACGCAGTATTTT. Its protein is CASRRQGSTDTQYF. The full variable domain, completed using reference TRBV2 and TRBJ2-3, is EPEVTQTPSHQVTQMGQEVILRCVPISNHLYFYWYRQILGQKVEFLVSFYNNEISEKSEIFDDQFSVERPDGSNFTLKIRSTKLEDSAMYFCASRRQGSTDTQYFGPGTRLTVL.

The J gene is TRBJ2-3, the V gene TRBV29-1; D remains unclear. V lost 6 bases, J lost 0 bases, and 13 bases lay in between. Germline V CDR1 and CDR2: SQVTM, ANQGSEA. This CDR3 spans 14 amino acids. The CDR3 here is CSVETPPSTDTQYF. The CDR3 nucleotides read TGCAGCGTCGAGACACCACCTAGCACAGATACGCAGTATTTT.

This sequence joins TRBV7-2 and TRBJ1-3; possible D gene TRBD1, 5 bases. Germline loops: CDR1 SGHTA, CDR2 FQGNSA. CDR3 length: 14 residues. The V gene lost 2 bases and the J gene lost 3 bases, with 8 bases spanning the gap. The CDR3 DNA is TGTGCCAGCAGCTTAACAGGTTTTGGAAACACCATATATTTT. This sequence encodes CASSLTGFGNTIYF.

CDR3 loop: CASRRRTGEQYF. In DNA form, the CDR3 reads TGTGCCAGCCGACGTCGGACAGGCGAGCAGTACTTC. The chain uses TRBV6-6 and TRBJ2-5; 7 positions match TRBD1. The better agreement between TRBJ2-7 and the DNA end casts doubt on the J call. CDR1 and CDR2 from the germline V gene are MNHNY and SVGAGI (reference sequence). This CDR3 has 12 amino acids.

This CDR3 reads CTSSPGLGPSYNEQFF. CDR3 DNA sequence: TGCACCAGCAGCCCAGGACTTGGACCTTCCTACAATGAGCAGTTCTTC. The genes are TRBV1 and TRBJ2-1; the table assigns TRBD2, which was not confirmed against the DNA. TRBV1 is labeled a pseudogene. CDR3 length equals 16 residues.